Following are 2 T cell receptor beta chains from one sample sequenced in a study of blood T cell repertoires in COVID-19. The repertoire was sequenced with immunoSEQ multiplex PCR; TCRdb's copy has only in-frame clones and lacks some. The sample lists about 100,000 clones, 85% to 90% occurring once. Sequencing input: peripheral blood. The receptors were sampled from a human donor in a cohort sampled during active COVID-19.

This clone has only one observation. This chain connects TRBV19 to TRBJ1-6; no reliable D call. Deletions cut 8 bases from V and 3 bases from J, with 17 bases between. CDR1 LNHDA and CDR2 SQIVND come from the germline V gene (reference sequence). The CDR3 covers 16 residues. In DNA, the CDR3 is TGTGCCAGTGCGAAAGGAGTCGGGTTCTATAATTCACCCCTCCACTTT. Protein: CASAKGVGFYNSPLHF. The variable domain in full, with the rest retrieved from reference TRBV19 and TRBJ1-6, is DGGITQSPKYLFRKEGQNVTLSCEQNLNHDAMYWYRQDPGQGLRLIYYSQIVNDFQKGDIAEGYSVSREKKESFPLTVTSAQKNPTAFYLCASAKGVGFYNSPLHFGNGTRLTVT.

The V call is TRBV20-1, the J call TRBJ2-7; 7 positions match TRBD2. The V segment lost 3 bases and the J segment 1 base; nucleotides outside the gene matches: 12. In germline, CDR1 is DFQATT, CDR2 SNEGSKA (reference sequence). There are 16 residues in the CDR3. The CDR3 DNA reads as TGCAGTGCTAGTGGGCTACGAGCGGGAAAGTCCTACGAGCAGTACTTC. It codes for CSASGLRAGKSYEQYF.